The clone carrying this T cell receptor (beta chain) showed up many times. CDR1 MNHEY and CDR2 SVGAGI come from the germline V gene. V was trimmed by 6 bases and J by 0 bases, leaving 12 bases between them. This CDR3 has 15 residues. The data originate from a study of Graves' ophthalmopathy and Graves' hyperthyroidism. As the template, RNA transcripts were used to amplify TCR beta CDR3 regions. HTBI primers primed a first-round RT-PCR, and a second-round multiplex PCR followed. TCRdb re-called the multiplex PCR reads with MiXCR, one entry per CDR3 protein. Of about 550,000 distinct CDR3 sequences in the sample, 39% were seen once.

This clonotype was sampled from an adult man with Graves' hyperthyroidism. The rearrangement joins TRBV6-5 to TRBJ1-3; possibly TRBD1 for D (5 bases). Sequenced material: peripheral blood or thyroid tissue (not recorded which). The CDR3 protein is CASRPDRGSGNTIYF. The CDR3 DNA reads TGTGCCAGCAGGCCTGACAGAGGCTCTGGAAACACCATATATTTT.